The rows below give T cell receptor beta chains drawn from one sample of a study of T cells in Graves' hyperthyroidism and ophthalmopathy. TCRdb recomputed calls from the multiplex PCR reads with MiXCR, one row per CDR3 protein. Of a few hundred thousand distinct CDR3 sequences in the sample, 15% to 20% were seen once. The specimen was blood. The source of these receptors is a woman aged 55-69 years with Graves' ophthalmopathy. The CDR3 runs from the conserved cysteine through the conserved F or W. The order of the fields is V gene, J gene, D gene, clone size, CDR3 DNA, CDR3 protein. A D gene is named only where the DNA matches it firmly. For some rows the clone size is stated as once, few or many, or as a class when expanded; others skip it.

TRBV29-1	TRBJ1-4	TRBD1	.	TGCAGCGCCCAGGGGGCAACTAATGAAAAACTGTTTTTT	CSAQGATNEKLFF
TRBV5-1	TRBJ2-7	TRBD1	many	TGCGCCAGCAGCTTGGCGGGACAGGGACGAGCCTACGAGCAGTACTTC	CASSLAGQGRAYEQYF
TRBV20-1	TRBJ1-1	.	.	TGCAGTGCTAGAGATGCAAGCATGAACACTGAAGCTTTCTTT	CSARDASMNTEAFF
TRBV11-2	TRBJ2-7	.	few	TGTGCCAGCAGCTACCTTAATTCCGGTTCCTACGAGCAGTACTTC	CASSYLNSGSYEQYF
TRBV29-1	TRBJ1-2	.	few	TGCAGCGTTGATCGGAAAACCAAAGGCTACACCTTC	CSVDRKTKGYTF
TRBV5-1	TRBJ1-1	.	.	TGCGCCAGCAACTTGGGCACGAACACTGAAGCTTTCTTT	CASNLGTNTEAFF
TRBV5-8	TRBJ2-7	TRBD1	few	TGTGCCAGCAGCTTGGCGGACAGGGTCGGCTCCTACGAGCAGTACTTC	CASSLADRVGSYEQYF
TRBV7-2	TRBJ2-6	.	.	TGTGCCAGCAGCTTATCTGGGGGCGCTGGGGCCAACGTCCTGACTTTC	CASSLSGGAGANVLTF
TRBV27	TRBJ2-5	TRBD1	many	TGTGCCAGCGGATTAATACAGGGGGCCAGGGAGACCCAGTACTTC	CASGLIQGARETQYF
TRBV7-9	TRBJ2-3	TRBD1	few	TGTGCCAGCAGCACGTGGACAGGATCTTCTAGCACAGATACGCAGTATTTT	CASSTWTGSSSTDTQYF